The rows below give T cell receptor beta chains drawn from one sample of a study of T cell changes during pregnancy in multiple sclerosis. Data came from immunoSEQ multiplex PCR; TCRdb stores just in-frame clones and leaves some out. In the table there are roughly 80,000 clones, 93% of which are singletons. Source: peripheral blood, taken in the second trimester of pregnancy. All receptors derive from a female donor with multiple sclerosis, enrolled in a pregnancy study. Both conserved end residues are part of each CDR3. The D gene is left open where the match is weak. The size field is filled for only some rows; it gives once, few, many or a size class.

clone_size | d_call | j_call | v_call | cdr3_aa | cdr3_nt
NA | TRBD2 | TRBJ2-7 | TRBV30 | CAWSPLGAGVYEQYF | TGTGCCTGGAGTCCCCTGGGAGCGGGGGTCTACGAGCAGTACTTC
NA | NA | TRBJ2-2 | TRBV10-3 | CAISDWGGANTGELFF | TGTGCCATCAGTGATTGGGGCGGGGCGAACACCGGGGAGCTGTTTTTT
NA | TRBD1 | TRBJ1-1 | TRBV6-5 | CASSYRDRVSTEAFF | TGTGCCAGCAGTTACCGGGACAGGGTGAGCACTGAAGCTTTCTTT
NA | TRBD1 | TRBJ1-6 | TRBV7-6 | CASSSYPRGQANSPLHF | TGTGCCAGCAGCTCGTACCCAAGGGGACAGGCTAACTCACCCCTCCACTTT
NA | NA | TRBJ1-6 | TRBV30 | CAWSVDRMRNTYNSPLHF | TGTGCCTGGAGTGTAGACAGAATGAGAAACACCTATAATTCACCCCTCCACTTT
NA | NA | TRBJ1-1 | TRBV7-8 | CASSVGQNTEAFF | TGTGCCAGCAGCGTGGGACAAAACACTGAAGCTTTCTTT
NA | TRBD2 | TRBJ2-2 | TRBV29-1 | CSVGNFGGTNTGELFF | TGCAGCGTTGGAAATTTCGGGGGGACCAACACCGGGGAGCTGTTTTTT
NA | TRBD1 | TRBJ1-1 | TRBV10-3 | CAISPRGQGVNTEAFF | TGTGCCATCAGCCCAAGAGGACAGGGGGTGAACACTGAAGCTTTCTTT
NA | TRBD1 | TRBJ1-2 | TRBV15 | CATSRAFPTGANYGYTF | TGTGCCACCAGCAGAGCGTTTCCGACAGGGGCGAACTATGGCTACACCTTC
NA | NA | TRBJ1-1 | TRBV6-5 | CASSYSRGDTEAFF | TGTGCCAGCAGTTACTCGAGAGGCGACACTGAAGCTTTCTTT
NA | TRBD1 | TRBJ1-6 | TRBV5-6 | CASSWGQGIYSPLHF | TGTGCCAGCAGTTGGGGACAGGGGATCTATTCACCCCTCCACTTT
once | TRBD1 | TRBJ2-3 | TRBV6-1 | CASGTVTDTQYF | TGTGCCAGCGGGACAGTTACAGATACGCAGTATTTT
NA | TRBD2 | TRBJ2-1 | TRBV5-8 | CASSLGSSGAGEVDEQFF | TGTGCCAGCAGCTTGGGGTCGTCTGGAGCGGGGGAGGTAGATGAGCAGTTCTTC
NA | NA | TRBJ2-3 | TRBV7-8 | CASSLRAGPDTQYF | TGTGCCAGCAGCTTACGTGCAGGGCCAGATACGCAGTATTTT
NA | TRBD1 | TRBJ1-2 | TRBV2 | CASRTRPGQDRYGYTF | TGTGCCAGCAGAACTCGACCGGGACAGGACCGCTATGGCTACACCTTC
NA | NA | TRBJ2-1 | TRBV5-8 | CASSLYRASQGFNNEQFF | TGTGCCAGCAGCTTGTACCGCGCGAGCCAGGGGTTTAACAATGAGCAGTTCTTC
NA | NA | TRBJ1-5 | TRBV19 | CASSPGQFQPQHF | TGTGCCAGTAGTCCCGGACAGTTTCAGCCCCAGCATTTT
NA | NA | TRBJ1-4 | TRBV5-1 | CASRSREANEKLFF | TGCGCCAGCAGGAGCCGGGAGGCTAATGAAAAACTGTTTTTT
NA | NA | TRBJ2-7 | TRBV5-4 | CASSRKNERQAAYEQYF | TGTGCCAGCAGCCGGAAGAACGAACGACAGGCAGCCTACGAGCAGTACTTC
NA | NA | TRBJ2-2 | TRBV6-6 | CASRFKSNTGELFF | TGTGCCAGCAGGTTCAAATCGAACACCGGGGAGCTGTTTTTT
NA | TRBD2 | TRBJ2-5 | TRBV27 | CASSLTAGGETQYF | TGTGCCAGCAGTTTAACAGCGGGAGGAGAGACCCAGTACTTC
NA | NA | TRBJ2-7 | TRBV27 | CASSLIPTAYEQYF | TGTGCCAGCAGCCTGATCCCGACAGCCTACGAGCAGTACTTC
NA | NA | TRBJ2-7 | TRBV6-5 | CASRVRTATYEQYF | TGTGCCAGCAGAGTTAGGACAGCCACCTACGAGCAGTACTTC
NA | NA | TRBJ2-2 | TRBV27 | CASKATEGNTGELFF | TGTGCCAGCAAAGCCACGGAGGGGAACACCGGGGAGCTGTTTTTT
once | TRBD2 | TRBJ2-1 | TRBV5-1 | CASSSSERGDNEQFF | TGCGCCAGCAGCTCGTCCGAGCGGGGGGACAATGAGCAGTTCTTC
NA | NA | TRBJ2-2 | TRBV11-3 | CASSSDSYTGELFF | TGTGCCAGCAGCTCGGACAGTTACACCGGGGAGCTGTTTTTT
NA | NA | TRBJ1-6 | TRBV11-2 | CASSPYSLRIRASPLHF | TGTGCCAGCAGCCCATACAGCCTCCGGATCAGAGCTTCACCCCTCCACTTT
NA | NA | TRBJ2-3 | TRBV13 | CASSPRGPTDTQYF | TGTGCCAGCAGCCCCCGCGGTCCCACAGATACGCAGTATTTT
NA | NA | TRBJ2-3 | TRBV6-6 | CAGGLNSGSTDTQYF | TGTGCCGGGGGCTTGAATAGCGGGAGCACAGATACGCAGTATTTT
NA | TRBD2 | TRBJ2-3 | TRBV30 | CAYSLAGGTDTQYF | TGTGCCTATTCACTAGCGGGGGGCACAGATACGCAGTATTTT
NA | TRBD1 | TRBJ1-2 | TRBV5-4 | CASSIPGGHRKSYTF | TGTGCCAGCAGCATTCCAGGGGGCCATCGTAAGAGCTACACCTTC
once | NA | TRBJ2-1 | TRBV19 | CASSLDPGFGWGEQFF | TGTGCCAGTAGTCTCGATCCGGGGTTTGGGTGGGGTGAGCAGTTCTTC
NA | TRBD1 | TRBJ1-5 | TRBV10-3 | CAIRGTDPGPQHF | TGTGCCATCAGGGGGACAGACCCTGGGCCCCAGCATTTT
NA | TRBD1 | TRBJ1-4 | TRBV9 | CASSVRAQGGNEKLFF | TGTGCCAGCAGCGTCAGGGCACAGGGGGGGAATGAAAAACTGTTTTTT
NA | NA | TRBJ1-1 | TRBV30 | CAWAWAATEAFF | TGTGCCTGGGCTTGGGCAGCCACTGAAGCTTTCTTT
NA | NA | TRBJ1-5 | TRBV4-2 | CASSQVTGHSNQPQHF | TGTGCCAGCAGCCAAGTTACTGGGCATAGCAATCAGCCCCAGCATTTT
NA | TRBD1 | TRBJ2-7 | TRBV4-1 | CASSQIVPAGQGTYEQYF | TGCGCCAGCAGCCAAATCGTCCCTGCGGGACAGGGGACCTACGAGCAGTACTTC